This TCR beta chain comes out of a study of blood T cell repertoires in COVID-19. For the study at large: Specimens from acute and convalescent COVID-19 originated in the United States, Italy and Spain. T cells, B-cell-depleted T cells, or PBMCs supplied cDNA or gDNA.

Original analysis: The assay estimated nucleated cells by amplifying reference gene primers. Clones were read by immunoSEQ multiplex PCR, and TCRdb kept only the in-frame ones, dropping some. The D gene and trimming were derived from the DNA, and the V and J assignments and clone size from that table. The table shows 75,000 to 95,000 clones, with 87% occurring only once. CDR1 SGHRS and CDR2 YFSETQ come from the germline V gene. The V and J ends lost 4 bases and 7 bases respectively, with 24 bases between them. CDR3 length equals 16 residues. This sequence originates from a man between 60 and 70 years old with acute or convalescent COVID-19. The sequenced sample was peripheral blood. The V and J genes are TRBV5-1 and TRBJ2-7, with a possible D match to TRBD1 (6 bases). The CDR3, as DNA: TGCGCCAGCAGCGCGGTGCTTGCAGGGGCACCTCGTGAGCAGTACTTC. Translated, it gives CASSAVLAGAPREQYF.